This note documents a single T cell receptor beta chain sequence. The CDR3 runs 15 residues. Germline CDR1 is SGHTA and CDR2 is FQGNSA. The germline V and J ends were trimmed by 5 bases and 10 bases, with 18 bases remaining between them. Blood was sampled at baseline, cycle 4 day 1, and cycle 7 day 1. Profiled with immunoSEQ multiplex PCR; TCRdb holds only in-frame clones, not every one. Counted here are 50,000 to 70,000 clones, roughly 80% occurring once; the ten biggest clones make up 2.8%. The data derive from a study of OX40 agonist ivuxolimab in advanced cancers. Study-level background: With ivuxolimab, an agonistic anti-OX40 (CD134) antibody, patients were treated. Cohort: around 83% men, mean age around 55, aged about 20 to 90.

The J gene is TRBJ1-6, the V gene TRBV7-2; D ambiguous. Sequenced material: CD4+ or CD8+ T cells sorted from blood, taken in a trial of the OX40 agonist ivuxolimab. The clonotype originates from an adult with an advanced solid tumor such as melanoma, head and neck, liver or kidney cancer. The DNA for the CDR3 is TGTGCCAGCAGCCGGACCTGGACCCGGGGATCACCCCTCCACTTT. Its protein product is CASSRTWTRGSPLHF.